The 9 T cell receptor beta chains in this list originate from one sample, sequenced in a study of blood T cell repertoires in COVID-19 (TCRdb year 2020). Library creation used the immunoSEQ multiplex PCR assay. This is the immuneACCESS table as TCRdb keeps it, with only in-frame sequences that have V and J called. A part of the clones is gone; compared with another copy, unresolved V genes explain less than half, and the rest is unexplained. The sample yields about 280,000 clones; around 88% were counted once. The top ten constitute approximately 2% of the sample. The sequenced material came from peripheral blood. Every receptor here comes from a woman in her 30s who had recovered from COVID-19.

The chain recombines TRBV3-1 (or the pseudogene TRBV3-2) with TRBJ1-4; 8 bases line up with TRBD1. Germline CDR1 and CDR2: LGHDT and YNNKEL (reference sequence). The CDR3 consists of 13 residues. Trimming took 4 bases from V and 8 from J; bases not matched to a gene: 3. CDR3 in DNA: TGTGCCAGCAGCCCAACAGGGGGGGAAAAACTGTTTTTT. It encodes CASSPTGGEKLFF.

V usage is TRBV7-9 and J usage is TRBJ2-3; 8 bases are shared with TRBD2. The CDR3 extends over 15 amino acids. Germline V lookup: CDR1 SEHNR, CDR2 FQNEAQ (reference sequence). The V gene end was trimmed by 1 base and the J gene end by 2 bases; junction bases not matched to a gene: 2. The CDR3 region is CASSLGRGATDTQYF. For the CDR3, the DNA is TGTGCCAGCAGCTTAGGGCGGGGGGCCACAGATACGCAGTATTTT.

V is TRBV29-1 and J is TRBJ2-3, with TRBD1 as a possible D gene (6 bases). This CDR3 has 13 amino acids. V was cut by 3 bases and J by 2 bases, with 9 bases left in between. The V gene's germline CDR1 is SQVTM and CDR2 ANQGSEA. CDR3: CSVDGGPTDTQYF. CDR3 DNA sequence: TGCAGCGTTGATGGGGGCCCCACAGATACGCAGTATTTT.

This chain links TRBV2 with TRBJ2-7; possible D gene TRBD1, 5 bases. There are 13 residues in the CDR3. V was shortened by 6 bases and J by 0 bases, with 9 bases between the two germline ends. The germline CDR1 and CDR2 sequences are SNHLY and FYNNEI. This CDR3 is CASRGLSSYEQYF. CDR3 nucleotide sequence: TGTGCCAGCAGGGGGCTGAGCTCCTACGAGCAGTACTTC.

This chain uses TRBV5-1 with TRBJ2-7, with TRBD1 matching 9 bases. The J segment lost 5 bases and the V segment lost 4 bases, leaving 7 bases of the junction unmatched. The CDR3 sequence is 14 residues long. CDR1 is SGHRS and CDR2 is YFSETQ in the germline V gene. The CDR3 loop is CASSAGQGFDEQYF. The CDR3 nucleotides read TGCGCCAGCAGCGCGGGACAGGGTTTCGACGAGCAGTACTTC.

The gene calls are TRBV2 and TRBJ2-3; 7 bases fit TRBD2. CDR1 and CDR2 (germline): SNHLY, FYNNEI. The CDR3 runs to 13 residues. V lost 2 bases and J lost 15; bases outside the gene matches: 11. The CDR3 loop is CASSEHQRGRNYF. Written as DNA, the CDR3 is TGTGCCAGCAGTGAACACCAGCGGGGCCGCAATTATTTT.

CDR3 amino acids: CATSDPLNEQFF. As DNA, the CDR3 is TGTGCCACCAGTGACCCACTCAATGAGCAGTTCTTC. The chain couples TRBV24-1 to TRBJ2-1; D not certain. Trimming pared 4 bases from V and 6 bases from J, leaving 6 bases between. The CDR3 spans 12 residues. Germline CDR1 and CDR2: KGHDR and SFDVKD.

The V and J genes are TRBV7-8 and TRBJ1-5; 11 positions match TRBD1. V lost 5 bases and J lost 2; bases outside the gene matches: 17. The length of the CDR3 is 20 residues. CDR1 SGHVS and CDR2 FQNEAQ come from the germline V gene. CDR3 in DNA: TGTGCCAGCAGCCCGGGGGACAGGGGGATGGAGGGGCTAGGCAATCAGCCCCAGCATTTT. Translating gives CASSPGDRGMEGLGNQPQHF.

The sample holds a few counts of this clone. The chain has TRBV2 and TRBJ2-3; a possible D gene is TRBD2 (5 bases). The CDR3 has 13 residues. In germline, CDR1 is SNHLY, CDR2 FYNNEI. Trimming cost V 3 bases and J 3 bases, with 7 bases left between them. The CDR3 DNA follows: TGTGCCAGCAGTGAGGACTTTACAGATACGCAGTATTTT. It encodes CASSEDFTDTQYF.